A selection of T cell receptor beta chains follows, all from one sample in a study of T cell responses to AZD1222 COVID-19 vaccine. Clones were sequenced by immunoSEQ multiplex PCR, and TCRdb holds only the in-frame ones, with some missing. There are approximately 130,000 clones in the sample; 93% occur only once, and 0.9% to 0.95% lies in the top ten. Specimen: peripheral blood, collected on day 0 of AZD1222 vaccination. These receptors all stem from an adult in good health. Both conserved end residues are part of each CDR3. The D gene is left open where the match is weak. Expanded clones are given a class, and other clones once, few, many or no size at all.

CDR3nt: TGTGCCAGCAGCCAAGATTCGGGGTTGGGGGCTTTCTTT
CDR3aa: CASSQDSGLGAFF
v_gene: TRBV4-2
d_gene: .
len: 13
j_gene: TRBJ1-1
abundance: .

CDR3nt: TGTGCCAGCAGCCCGTCCCGAGAAACTAGCAATCAGCCCCAGCATTTT
CDR3aa: CASSPSRETSNQPQHF
v_gene: TRBV7-8
d_gene: .
len: 16
j_gene: TRBJ1-5
abundance: .

CDR3nt: TGTGCCAGTAGCTCAGGGTCGTTGGGCAATCAGCCCCAGCATTTT
CDR3aa: CASSSGSLGNQPQHF
v_gene: TRBV19
d_gene: .
len: 15
j_gene: TRBJ1-5
abundance: .

CDR3nt: TGCGCCAGCAGTGTGGTATCTAGCACAGATACGCAGTATTTT
CDR3aa: CASSVVSSTDTQYF
v_gene: TRBV5-1
d_gene: .
len: 14
j_gene: TRBJ2-3
abundance: .

CDR3nt: TGTGCCAGCAGCTTCGCCGGGACAGGGGTAATTTCCTATAATTCACCCCTCCACTTT
CDR3aa: CASSFAGTGVISYNSPLHF
v_gene: TRBV5-5
d_gene: TRBD1
len: 19
j_gene: TRBJ1-6
abundance: few

CDR3nt: TGCACCAGCAGCCAAGATTGGGGGGGTTTTTGGGGCCGCTTTGGAGCTTTCTTT
CDR3aa: CTSSQDWGGFWGRFGAFF
v_gene: TRBV1
d_gene: .
len: 18
j_gene: TRBJ1-1
abundance: .

CDR3nt: TGTGCCAGCAGTTGGACTAGCGGGGACAATGAGCAGTTCTTC
CDR3aa: CASSWTSGDNEQFF
v_gene: TRBV27
d_gene: TRBD2
len: 14
j_gene: TRBJ2-1
abundance: once

CDR3nt: TGTGCCATCAGTGCCACTCCCGCTAATGAAAAACTGTTTTTT
CDR3aa: CAISATPANEKLFF
v_gene: TRBV10-3
d_gene: .
len: 14
j_gene: TRBJ1-4
abundance: .

CDR3nt: TGCAGCGTTGAAGCCAGTACTGGAAACACCATATATTTT
CDR3aa: CSVEASTGNTIYF
v_gene: TRBV29-1
d_gene: .
len: 13
j_gene: TRBJ1-3
abundance: .

CDR3nt: TGTGCCAGCAGCCCCGGACGGGTTGATCAGCCCCAGCATTTT
CDR3aa: CASSPGRVDQPQHF
v_gene: TRBV5-6
d_gene: .
len: 14
j_gene: TRBJ1-5
abundance: .

CDR3nt: TGTGCCAGCAGCGTAGCACAGACAGAGTTCGGTGGCTACACCTTC
CDR3aa: CASSVAQTEFGGYTF
v_gene: TRBV9
d_gene: .
len: 15
j_gene: TRBJ1-2
abundance: .

CDR3nt: TGTGCCAGCTCATCCCAGGGCGGCGACCAGCCCCAGCATTTT
CDR3aa: CASSSQGGDQPQHF
v_gene: TRBV18
d_gene: .
len: 14
j_gene: TRBJ1-5
abundance: .